The 7 T cell receptor beta chains listed next were all sequenced from one sample in a study of cytomegalovirus exposure and HLA in healthy donors. Primers for the PCR totalled 60 Vbeta and 13 Jbeta. Some clones are missing from TCRdb's copy, which holds only in-frame ones; the method was immunoSEQ multiplex PCR. In the table there are over 120,000 clones, approximately 80% of which are singletons. The sample taken for sequencing was PBMCs. These receptors originate from a young man in good health and CMV-seropositive.

This clone is a singleton in its sample. This chain uses TRBV5-1 with TRBJ2-7; 7 bases fit TRBD1. V lost 1 base and J lost 6; bases outside the gene matches: 7. This CDR3 is built from 14 residues. Germline V gene sequence: CDR1 SGHRS, CDR2 YFSETQ. CDR3 residues: CASSLRQGAGEQYF. Written as DNA, the CDR3 is TGCGCCAGCAGCTTGAGACAGGGAGCTGGCGAGCAGTACTTC.

This clone is a singleton in its sample. This chain links TRBV28 with TRBJ1-5, with D maybe TRBD1 (5 bases). This CDR3 contains 15 residues. Germline V gives CDR1 MDHEN, CDR2 SYDVKM. The V end was cut by 6 bases, the J end by 2 bases, with 14 bases between. The CDR3: CASSPGGEGNQPQHF. Written as DNA, the CDR3 is TGTGCCAGCAGCCCTGGGGGGGAGGGCAATCAGCCCCAGCATTTT.

This clone was picked up a small number of times. This sequence joins TRBV6-1 and TRBJ1-1; no firm D call. Germline lookup yields CDR1 MNHNS and CDR2 SASEGT. There are 12 residues in the CDR3. The V end lost 6 bases, the J end lost 1 base, and 6 bases lay between the germline ends. Here the CDR3 DNA reads TGTGCCAGCAGGTCAGGGAACACTGAAGCTTTCTTT. It is translated as CASRSGNTEAFF.

This chain joins TRBV19 and TRBJ2-7; 7 positions match TRBD1. This CDR3 is 15 amino acids long. CDR1 LNHDA and CDR2 SQIVND come from the germline V gene (reference sequence). V lost 5 bases, J lost 2 bases, and 9 bases stayed unmatched. The CDR3 region has the DNA TGTGCCAGTAGTTTTAACCGGGACAGTACCTACGAGCAGTACTTC. Translation gives CASSFNRDSTYEQYF.

This clone was detected once. The chain has TRBV7-6 and TRBJ1-5; TRBD1 is a possible D gene (5 bases). The germline V gene has CDR1 SGHVS and CDR2 FNYEAQ. The length of the CDR3 is 15 residues. V lost 5 bases, J lost 4 bases, and 15 bases lay in between. The CDR3 nucleotides read TGTGCCAGCAGCCCCGAGCCCGGGGGGAATCAGCCCCAGCATTTT. Translated, it gives CASSPEPGGNQPQHF.

A single count supports this clone. CDR3 in amino acids: CASSLLVSTDTQYF. CDR3 DNA sequence: TGCGCCAGCAGCTTACTAGTAAGCACAGATACGCAGTATTTT. The chain uses TRBV5-1 and TRBJ2-3, with D perhaps matching TRBD2 (5 bases). The V and J ends lost 2 bases and 0 bases respectively, with 7 bases between them. The length of the CDR3 is 14 residues. Per the germline V gene, CDR1 is SGHRS and CDR2 is YFSETQ.

This clone was recorded only once. The V call is TRBV4-1, the J call TRBJ2-1, with TRBD2 matching over 10 bases. This CDR3 has 19 amino acids. CDR1 and CDR2 from the germline V gene are MGHRA and YSYEKL. The ends lost 0 bases at V and 3 bases at J; junction bases unmatched: 11. The CDR3 reads CASSQDGILSGRYYNEQFF. The DNA of the CDR3 is TGCGCCAGCAGCCAAGATGGGATCCTTAGCGGGAGGTACTACAATGAGCAGTTCTTC.